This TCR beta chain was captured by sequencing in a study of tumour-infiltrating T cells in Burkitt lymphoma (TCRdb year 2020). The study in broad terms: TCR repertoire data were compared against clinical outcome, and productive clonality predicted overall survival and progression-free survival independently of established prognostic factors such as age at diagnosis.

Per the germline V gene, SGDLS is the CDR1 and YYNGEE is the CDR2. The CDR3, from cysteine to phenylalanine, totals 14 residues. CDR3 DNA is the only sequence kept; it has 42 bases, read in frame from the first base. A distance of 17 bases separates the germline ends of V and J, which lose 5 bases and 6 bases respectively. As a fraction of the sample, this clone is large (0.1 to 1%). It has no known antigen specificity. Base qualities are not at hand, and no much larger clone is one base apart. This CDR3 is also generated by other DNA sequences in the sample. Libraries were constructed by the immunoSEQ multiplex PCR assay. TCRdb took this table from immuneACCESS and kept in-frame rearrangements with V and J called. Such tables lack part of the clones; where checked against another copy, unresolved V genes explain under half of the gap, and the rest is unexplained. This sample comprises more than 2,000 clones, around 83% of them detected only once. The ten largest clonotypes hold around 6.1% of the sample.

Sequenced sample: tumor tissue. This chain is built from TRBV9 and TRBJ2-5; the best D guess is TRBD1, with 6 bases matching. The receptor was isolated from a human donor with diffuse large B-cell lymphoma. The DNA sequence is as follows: TGTGCCAGCAGTTACAGGGATGGGTCGAAGACCCAGTACTTC. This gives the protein CASSYRDGSKTQYF.